The next 7 T cell receptor beta chains were all read from a single sample in a study of blood T cell repertoires in COVID-19. TCRdb keeps only in-frame clones here, not all; method: immunoSEQ multiplex PCR. The repertoire consists of about 140,000 clones, with about 84% occurring once and the leading ten covering 1.5% to 2%. Sequenced sample: PBMCs or T cells enriched from blood (not recorded which). Every receptor here comes from a woman between 18 and 29 years old who had been exposed to COVID-19.

This clone has more than one count but fewer than ten. The chain uses TRBV19 and TRBJ2-2, with D perhaps matching TRBD2 (6 bases). V shed 4 bases and J shed 2 bases, with 8 bases lying between them. This CDR3 is 14 amino acids long. Germline values: CDR1 LNHDA, CDR2 SQIVND (reference sequence). The CDR3 reads CASSRLVNTGELFF. As DNA, the CDR3 is TGTGCCAGTAGTAGACTAGTAAACACCGGGGAGCTGTTTTTT.

The rearrangement uses TRBV7-9 and TRBJ2-1; 10 bases map to TRBD1. J lost 6 bases, V lost 0 bases, and 8 bases had no gene match. Germline loops: CDR1 SEHNR, CDR2 FQNEAQ (reference sequence). The CDR3 totals 17 residues. CDR3 amino acids: CASSLATGQGRGNEQFF. The DNA of the CDR3 is TGTGCCAGCAGCTTAGCTACGGGACAGGGGAGAGGCAATGAGCAGTTCTTC. Supplemented by reference TRBV7-9 and TRBJ2-1, the full variable domain reads DTGVSQNPRHKITKRGQNVTFRCDPISEHNRLYWYRQTLGQGPEFLTYFQNEAQLEKSRLLSDRFSAERPKGSFSTLEIQRTEQGDSAMYLCASSLATGQGRGNEQFFGPGTRLTVL.

This chain links TRBV11-3 with TRBJ2-1, with 15 bases matching TRBD2. The CDR3 is 17 residues long. In germline, CDR1 is SGHNT, CDR2 YENEEA. The V gene end was trimmed by 5 bases and the J gene end by 3 bases; junction bases not matched to a gene: 5. CDR3 sequence: CASSTGTSGRSYNEQFF. The CDR3 DNA follows: TGTGCCAGCAGCACAGGGACTAGCGGGAGGAGCTACAATGAGCAGTTCTTC.

The chain combines TRBV18 with TRBJ1-3; possibly TRBD1 for D (6 bases). Germline assignment: CDR1 KGHSH and CDR2 LQKENI. This CDR3 is 18 amino acids long. Deletions cut 6 bases from V and 1 base from J, with 22 bases between. The CDR3: CASSPQRGGGLSGNTIYF. The DNA for the CDR3 is TGTGCCAGCTCCCCCCAAAGAGGGGGGGGCTTGTCTGGAAACACCATATATTTT.

This chain connects TRBV4-2 to TRBJ1-2, with 8 positions matching TRBD1. V shed 4 bases, J shed 4 bases, and the junction held 5 bases outside the gene matches. The germline gives CDR1 LGHNA, CDR2 YNFKEQ. The CDR3 consists of 14 residues. Here the CDR3 DNA reads TGTGCCAGCAGCCGTGACAGGGGCCCCTATGGCTACACCTTC. Amino acids: CASSRDRGPYGYTF.

This clone occurred once. This sequence joins TRBV5-6 and TRBJ2-5, with a weak D call TRBD2 (5 bases). Germline V gene lookup returns CDR1 SGHDT and CDR2 YYEEEE. This CDR3 contains 16 residues. The ends were cut back, 0 bases at V and 1 base at J, with 13 bases in the middle. CDR3 nucleotide sequence: TGTGCCAGCAGCTTGGCCGGACTGCGGGTCCAAGAGACCCAGTACTTC. Protein: CASSLAGLRVQETQYF.

This clone occurred a few times. The chain carries TRBV7-9 and TRBJ2-2; D not resolved. Germline CDR1 and CDR2: SEHNR and FQNEAQ (reference sequence). The CDR3 is made up of 14 amino acids. The V end lost 5 bases, the J end lost 0 bases, and 7 bases lay between the germline ends. The CDR3 region has the DNA TGTGCCAGCAGCCCCCGAGCGAACACCGGGGAGCTGTTTTTT. It encodes CASSPRANTGELFF.